Following are 26 T cell receptor beta chains from one sample sequenced in a study of cytomegalovirus exposure and HLA in healthy donors. Both 60 Vbeta primers and 13 Jbeta primers went into the PCR. Generated by immunoSEQ multiplex PCR, the TCRdb table keeps only in-frame clones and is missing some. The data contain fewer than 90,000 clones, approximately 70% of them singletons. Sequencing was done on a sample of PBMCs. These receptors were obtained from a woman aged 45 to 65 in good health and CMV-seropositive.

The V call is TRBV6-5, the J call TRBJ2-2; 9 bases align to TRBD1. CDR1 and CDR2 from the germline V gene are MNHEY and SVGAGI. The V gene end was trimmed by 2 bases and the J gene end by 2 bases; junction bases not matched to a gene: 3. This CDR3 has 16 amino acids. CDR3 in amino acids: CASSYVGQGNTGELFF. The CDR3 region has the DNA TGTGCCAGCAGTTACGTGGGACAGGGAAACACCGGGGAGCTGTTTTTT.

The rearrangement joins TRBV10-1 to TRBJ1-1, with D uncertain. The germline gives CDR1 WNHNN, CDR2 SYGVQD (reference sequence). CDR3 length equals 14 residues. Trimming left V 0 bases short and J 3 bases short, with 8 bases between. The CDR3 spells CASSESPMDTEAFF. Written as DNA, the CDR3 is TGCGCCAGCAGTGAGTCCCCTATGGACACTGAAGCTTTCTTT.

This chain connects TRBV11-1 to TRBJ2-1; no clear D. Germline loops: CDR1 SGHAT, CDR2 FQDESV (reference sequence). The CDR3 has 15 amino acids. V lost 5 bases to trimming and J lost 1 base, with 12 bases between them. DNA of the CDR3: TGTGCCAGCAGCGCAATGTCCGGGTCCTACAATGAGCAGTTCTTC. Amino acids: CASSAMSGSYNEQFF.

This clone was counted a single time. The genes are TRBV9 and TRBJ2-5, with 7 bases lining up with TRBD2. The CDR3 has 15 amino acids. Trimming removed 0 bases from V and 2 bases from J; junction bases left unmatched: 4. The germline V gene has CDR1 SGDLS and CDR2 YYNGEE. The CDR3 DNA sequence: TGTGCCAGCAGCGTAGGCGGGAGTGATCAAGAGACCCAGTACTTC. Amino acid sequence: CASSVGGSDQETQYF. Based on the CDR3 plus reference TRBV9 and TRBJ2-5, the full variable domain is DSGVTQTPKHLITATGQRVTLRCSPRSGDLSVYWYQQSLDQGLQFLIQYYNGEERAKGNILERFSAQQFPDLHSELNLSSLELGDSALYFCASSVGGSDQETQYFGPGTRLLVL.

This clone was seen a few times. The chain uses TRBV30 and TRBJ1-5; 9 nucleotides match TRBD1. CDR1 and CDR2 from the germline V gene are GTSNPN and SVGIG (reference sequence). The V gene end was trimmed by 1 base and the J gene end by 4 bases; junction bases not matched to a gene: 2. CDR3 length: 14 amino acids. The CDR3 nucleotides read TGTGCCTGGAGTGCAGGACAGGGGAATCAGCCCCAGCATTTT. Translation gives CAWSAGQGNQPQHF.

The V call is TRBV4-1, the J call TRBJ1-1; 8 nucleotides match TRBD1. This CDR3 comprises 15 residues. Germline V lookup: CDR1 MGHRA, CDR2 YSYEKL. The V and J ends lost 0 bases and 5 bases, in that order; junction bases with no gene match: 5. The CDR3 region has the DNA TGCGCCAGCAGCCAAGATTGGACAGGGCGGACTGAAGCTTTCTTT. It codes for CASSQDWTGRTEAFF.

This clone was seen a few times. The chain joins TRBV5-1 to TRBJ2-7, with TRBD1 matching 8 bases. Germline-derived CDR1 and CDR2 are SGHRS and YFSETQ. The ends lost 0 bases at V and 3 bases at J; junction bases unmatched: 5. The CDR3 consists of 15 residues. CDR3 amino acids: CASSLVGTGGYEQYF. CDR3 in DNA: TGCGCCAGCAGCTTGGTAGGGACAGGTGGCTACGAGCAGTACTTC.

The chain uses TRBV19 and TRBJ1-5; D unresolved. Germline-derived CDR1 and CDR2 are LNHDA and SQIVND (reference sequence). There are 13 residues in the CDR3. Trimming took off 3 bases at V and 1 base at J, with 4 bases between the two ends. CDR3 loop: CASSISSNQPQHF. CDR3 DNA sequence: TGTGCCAGTAGTATTTCAAGCAATCAGCCCCAGCATTTT.

This clone appeared once. J is TRBJ2-7 and V is TRBV6-1; the D is unclear. CDR3 length: 13 amino acids. Trimming removed 1 base at V and 2 bases at J, with 6 bases between. Germline lookup yields CDR1 MNHNS and CDR2 SASEGT. Here the CDR3 DNA reads TGTGCCAGCAGTGAAGGAGCTACCTACGAGCAGTACTTC. Protein: CASSEGATYEQYF.

The table lists this clone with a few counts. The CDR3 DNA reads as TGTGCCAGCTCACCAAAGGGGCTGGCTAATGAAAAACTGTTTTTT. Amino acid sequence: CASSPKGLANEKLFF. The rearrangement uses TRBV18 and TRBJ1-4; tentatively, D is TRBD1 (5 bases). This CDR3 is 15 amino acids long. Germline loops: CDR1 KGHSH, CDR2 LQKENI. Trimming removed 2 bases at V and 3 bases at J, with 10 bases between.

CDR3 sequence (DNA): TGTGCCAGCAGCCCCCAGCGGGACACTGAAGCTTTCTTT. Its protein is CASSPQRDTEAFF. The chain employs TRBV7-2 and TRBJ1-1, with D unresolved. Germline values: CDR1 SGHTA, CDR2 FQGNSA. The CDR3 runs to 13 residues. V lost 5 bases to trimming and J lost 3 bases, with 10 bases between them.

This clone was observed a single time. The chain carries TRBV4-3 and TRBJ2-7; 7 nucleotides align to TRBD1. The CDR3 is 16 residues long. CDR1 is LGHNA, CDR2 YSLEER, per germline. V lost 0 bases and J lost 1; bases outside the gene matches: 6. This chain's CDR3 is CASSQDVGQTSYEQYF. CDR3 nucleotides: TGCGCCAGCAGCCAAGATGTGGGACAGACTTCCTACGAGCAGTACTTC.

In its sample, this clone was seen a few times. The V gene is TRBV4-2, the J gene TRBJ1-4; 9 bases are shared with TRBD1. From germline, CDR1 is LGHNA and CDR2 YNFKEQ. The CDR3 length is 17 residues. The ends lost 0 bases at V and 6 bases at J; junction bases unmatched: 8. In nucleotides, the CDR3 is TGTGCCAGCAGCCAAGATAGGGACAGGGTGCTGGATGAAAAACTGTTTTTT. The encoded protein is CASSQDRDRVLDEKLFF.

This chain connects TRBV6-1 to TRBJ2-3; possibly TRBD1 for D (5 bases). CDR1 is MNHNS and CDR2 is SASEGT in the germline V gene. Trimming removed 2 bases from V and 3 bases from J, with 15 bases in between. This CDR3 has 16 residues. For the CDR3, the DNA is TGTGCCAGCAGTGAATCAACAGGTAGATGGACAGATACGCAGTATTTT. Its translation: CASSESTGRWTDTQYF.

The chain is built from TRBV5-1 and TRBJ2-7; 12 bases are a match to TRBD1. CDR3 length: 14 residues. Per the germline V gene, CDR1 is SGHRS and CDR2 is YFSETQ. The J segment lost 7 bases and the V segment lost 3 bases, leaving 5 bases of the junction unmatched. The CDR3 sequence is CASSWGTGGEEQYF. In DNA form, the CDR3 reads TGCGCCAGCAGCTGGGGGACAGGGGGCGAGGAGCAGTACTTC.

This chain connects TRBV7-9 to TRBJ1-6, with 7 bases lining up with TRBD1. Unmatched junction bases numbered 8, after V lost 5 bases and J lost 7 bases. The CDR3 spans 15 residues. Germline lookup yields CDR1 SEHNR and CDR2 FQNEAQ (reference sequence). In nucleotides, the CDR3 is TGTGCCAGCAGCGCCCGACAGGGCGCCAATTCACCCCTCCACTTT. Translated, it gives CASSARQGANSPLHF.

The V gene is TRBV5-6, the J gene TRBJ1-4, with a tentative D call TRBD1 (6 bases). The germline V gene has CDR1 SGHDT and CDR2 YYEEEE. The CDR3 length is 14 residues. V shed 6 bases and J shed 5 bases, with 14 bases lying between them. In nucleotides, the CDR3 is TGTGCCAGCAAGAGTTTAACAGGGAATGAAAAACTGTTTTTT. This translates into CASKSLTGNEKLFF.

V gene TRBV27 combines with J gene TRBJ1-1, with TRBD1 matching 10 bases. Per germline, CDR1 MNHEY and CDR2 SMNVEV (reference sequence). The trim removed 4 bases at V and 3 bases at J, leaving 5 bases unmatched. This CDR3 comprises 15 residues. CDR3 bases: TGTGCCAGCAGTTATGGGACAGGGGTCGACACTGAAGCTTTCTTT. Translating gives CASSYGTGVDTEAFF.

The rearrangement links TRBV6-1 to TRBJ2-2; TRBD2 matches 14 bases. V lost 6 bases and J lost 5; bases outside the gene matches: 14. Germline values: CDR1 MNHNS, CDR2 SASEGT. CDR3 length: 19 residues. This chain's CDR3 is CASRESPGTSGRRTGELFF. The DNA for the CDR3 is TGTGCCAGCAGAGAATCCCCCGGGACTAGCGGGAGAAGAACCGGGGAGCTGTTTTTT.

The chain has TRBV7-2 and TRBJ2-7; TRBD2 matches 7 bases. The J segment lost 0 bases and the V segment lost 1 base, leaving 3 bases of the junction unmatched. The germline V gene encodes CDR1 SGHTA and CDR2 FQGNSA. CDR3 size: 15 residues. The CDR3 sequence is CASSLVERGSYEQYF. CDR3 nucleotide sequence: TGTGCCAGCAGCTTAGTTGAGCGGGGCTCCTACGAGCAGTACTTC.

The chain links TRBV11-2 to TRBJ1-4, with no clear D. Germline-derived CDR1 and CDR2 are SGHAT and FQNNGV. This CDR3 comprises 15 residues. V was clipped by 6 bases and J by 5 bases, with 16 bases between them. CDR3 coding DNA: TGTGCCAGCAGACCCCGGGGATTCCTAAATGAAAAACTGTTTTTT. This translates into CASRPRGFLNEKLFF.

In regard to this clone: With a far larger clone one base away, a read error is the likely cause. V usage is TRBV19 and J usage is TRBJ2-7; D possibly corresponds to TRBD2 (6 bases). Trimming removed 3 bases at V and 7 bases at J, with 19 bases between. Germline V gives CDR1 LNHDA, CDR2 SQIVND (reference sequence). The CDR3 runs 15 residues. The CDR3 protein is CASSIGGTHNNEQYF. The CDR3 DNA sequence: TGTGCCAGTAGTATTGGAGGGACTCACAACAATGAGCAGTACTTC.

The rearrangement links TRBV5-1 to TRBJ1-1; D call uncertain. The CDR3 length is 14 residues. CDR1 and CDR2 from the germline V gene are SGHRS and YFSETQ. V lost 0 bases to trimming and J lost 2 bases, with 8 bases between them. CDR3 DNA sequence: TGCGCCAGCAGCTTGGCGACGGGAAACACTGAAGCTTTCTTT. Its translation: CASSLATGNTEAFF. Variable domain in full (rest from reference TRBV5-1 and TRBJ1-1): KAGVTQTPRYLIKTRGQQVTLSCSPISGHRSVSWYQQTPGQGLQFLFEYFSETQRNKGNFPGRFSGRQFSNSRSEMNVSTLELGDSALYLCASSLATGNTEAFFGQGTRLTVV.

The chain joins TRBV4-3 to TRBJ1-2; a weak D match, TRBD1 (6 bases). From germline, CDR1 is LGHNA and CDR2 YSLEER. V lost 0 bases, J lost 8 bases, and 25 bases lay in between. The CDR3 contains 18 residues. This CDR3 is CASSQDVLRDTPRGGYTF. CDR3 sequence (DNA): TGCGCCAGCAGCCAAGACGTACTCCGGGACACTCCTAGAGGAGGCTACACCTTC.

The gene calls are TRBV19 and TRBJ1-5; D remains unclear. V lost 0 bases to trimming and J lost 0 bases, with 6 bases between them. Germline values: CDR1 LNHDA, CDR2 SQIVND (reference sequence). The CDR3 is 15 residues long. CDR3 protein: CASSIEHNSNQPQHF. CDR3 DNA: TGTGCCAGTAGTATAGAACATAATAGCAATCAGCCCCAGCATTTT.

CDR3 sequence: CASSLIGGSGNTIYF. The CDR3 DNA reads as TGTGCCAGCAGCCTTATAGGAGGGTCTGGAAACACCATATATTTT. This chain uses TRBV9 with TRBJ1-3; D is unclear. Trimming cost V 4 bases and J 1 base, with 12 bases left between them. Germline-derived CDR1 and CDR2 are SGDLS and YYNGEE. The CDR3 runs to 15 residues.